The rows below give T cell receptor beta chains drawn from one sample of a study of CXCR3-negative and CXCR3-positive naive CD8 T cells. With the 5' RACE reads reprocessed, TCRdb shows one record per CDR3 protein and no DNA. This repertoire includes roughly 90,000 distinct CDR3 sequences. The sequenced material came from naive CXCR3- CD8+ T cells from blood. The receptors were sampled from a human donor in good health. Some clones in this sample may be carry-over from other donors' samples. CDR3s include the opening cysteine and the closing phenylalanine or tryptophan.

j_gene,v_gene,CDR3aa
TRBJ2-1,TRBV5-6,CASSLGVGRDEQFF
TRBJ2-1,TRBV20-1,CSATTGEAYNEQFF
TRBJ2-1,TRBV19,CASPTPRNEQFF
TRBJ2-7,TRBV27,CASAFGAASGYYEQYF
TRBJ2-6,TRBV27,CASSPWTGGSSGANVLTF
TRBJ1-1,TRBV15,CATSRDGMGATEAFF
TRBJ2-7,TRBV6-5,CASISGYEQYF
TRBJ2-1,TRBV27,CASSLKQGQSYYNEQFF
TRBJ2-7,TRBV5-1,CASSLRLTYEQYF
TRBJ2-5,TRBV6-5,CASSTRDSRTQYF
TRBJ1-1,TRBV20-1,CSASLPDRENTEAVF
TRBJ2-7,TRBV29-1,CSVVAEFYEQYF
TRBJ2-5,TRBV28,CASSLAGIGETQYF
TRBJ2-2,TRBV3-1,CASRDQGTTGELFF
TRBJ2-7,TRBV20-1,CSANWVSSYEQYF
TRBJ2-2,TRBV29-1,CSVEVANTGELFF
TRBJ2-1,TRBV5-1,CASSSPGQGSPGEQFF
TRBJ2-5,TRBV7-6,CASSSAGTSGPVGQETQYF
TRBJ2-7,TRBV28,CASKEGAIYEQYF
TRBJ2-5,TRBV29-1,CSVLRDSQETQYF
TRBJ2-3,TRBV28,CASNQISTGITDTQYF
TRBJ1-1,TRBV7-9,CASSPRDRATEAFF
TRBJ2-7,TRBV10-2,CASKVWGGFDEQYF
TRBJ2-1,TRBV29-1,CSVAPGGYNEQFF
TRBJ2-1,TRBV28,CASSSLTGTSAYNEQFF
TRBJ2-7,TRBV20-1,CSARDFSGGNYSYEQYF
TRBJ2-1,TRBV29-1,CRVEGNMNEQFF
TRBJ1-1,TRBV7-9,CASSIVGVPTEAFF
TRBJ2-1,TRBV4-3,CASSQDGTGINEQFF
TRBJ2-5,TRBV7-6,CASSLWDQLGETQYF
TRBJ2-1,TRBV6-2/TRBV6-3,CASSSSGTTYNEQFF
TRBJ2-3,TRBV12-3/TRBV12-4,CASSLVGNTDTQYF
TRBJ2-5,TRBV14,CASSPRTGKHPWETQYF
TRBJ2-1,TRBV3-1,CASSQDLAGGSNEQFF
TRBJ1-5,TRBV3-1,CASSEGSSNQPQHF
TRBJ1-1,TRBV7-6,CASSLGGGQRAFF
TRBJ2-7,TRBV21-1,CASSPPREQYF
TRBJ2-5,TRBV10-3,CAISEPGIAGVEETQYF
TRBJ2-5,TRBV29-1,CSVAEQGRETQYF
TRBJ1-2,TRBV29-1,CSVRTGVRYGYTF
TRBJ1-1,TRBV12-3/TRBV12-4,CASGWAPEAFF
TRBJ2-5,TRBV11-1,CASSLTWTSGDPHQETQYF
TRBJ1-1,TRBV21-1,CASSPWTAKNTEAFF
TRBJ2-4,TRBV12-3/TRBV12-4,CASSPIAKNIQYF
TRBJ2-7,TRBV28,CASSPPGLAGEQYF
TRBJ2-7,TRBV15,CATSREPTYEQYF